This T cell receptor (beta chain) is from a study of cytomegalovirus exposure and HLA in healthy donors. Study-level information: Roughly 180 million T cells yielded some 100 million unique TCR beta sequences, as an earlier analysis found. Study-level findings and limits: TCR beta V- and J-gene trimming was later associated with a missense DCLRE1C variant. Using the classifier, cytomegalovirus status was reportedly diagnosed with high specificity and sensitivity. It was taken for granted in presence/absence analyses that sequencing depth across donors was roughly uniform.

With 4 bases clipped from V and 3 bases from J, the junction kept 4 bases outside the gene matches. Germline CDR1 is MRHNA and CDR2 is SNTAGT. CDR3 length: 15 residues. This clone has just one count. Its antigen is unidentified. The PCR was carried out with 60 Vbeta primers and 13 Jbeta primers. The method was immunoSEQ multiplex PCR; TCRdb's version includes in-frame clones alone and lacks a portion of them. Among over 45,000 clones listed, approximately 85% were seen once. The clonotype comes from a boy between 10 and 17 years old in good health and CMV-seropositive. The sample comprised PBMCs. This rearrangement joins TRBV6-4 to TRBJ2-2; TRBD2 matches 8 bases. The DNA of the CDR3 is TGTGCCAGCAGTGTCTCAGCGGGAGACACCGGGGAGCTGTTTTTT. It encodes CASSVSAGDTGELFF.